This T cell receptor beta chain stems from a study of cytomegalovirus exposure and HLA in healthy donors. Trimming pared 0 bases from V and 6 bases from J, leaving 15 bases between. Per germline, CDR1 SGHRS and CDR2 YFSETQ. The CDR3 is 15 residues long. The PCR employed 60 Vbeta primers together with 13 Jbeta primers. Method: immunoSEQ multiplex PCR; TCRdb's copy keeps in-frame clones and lacks some. Found here are more than 200,000 clones, about three quarters of them singletons; the top ten hold 1.5% to 2%. The V and J genes are TRBV5-1 and TRBJ1-2; possibly TRBD1 for D (6 bases). The TCR comes from a male donor in good health and CMV-seronegative. Sequencing was carried out using PBMCs. Here the CDR3 DNA reads TGCGCCAGCAGCTTGGGCGCCAGGGGTATTGATGGCTACACCTTC. Amino acid sequence: CASSLGARGIDGYTF.